The 25 T cell receptor beta chains below come from one sample, sequenced in a study of cytotoxic CD8 clonotypes in ibrutinib-treated CLL. TCRdb keeps only in-frame clones here, not all; method: immunoSEQ multiplex PCR. Among around 310,000 clones, about 80% were seen once, and the ten largest hold about 6.7%. The material was PBMCs, obtained before ibrutinib treatment. Source of these receptors: a human donor with chronic lymphocytic leukemia.

The rearrangement links TRBV5-1 to TRBJ2-1; 8 bases are shared with TRBD2. The CDR3 has 15 amino acids. Trimming cost V 4 bases and J 8 bases; bases outside gene matches: 11. The germline V gene has CDR1 SGHRS and CDR2 YFSETQ. CDR3: CASSPGGAGAYEQFF. Written as DNA, the CDR3 is TGCGCCAGCAGCCCGGGGGGGGCGGGAGCTTATGAGCAGTTCTTC.

The chain employs TRBV19 and TRBJ1-5; tentatively, D is TRBD1 (5 bases). In germline, CDR1 is LNHDA, CDR2 SQIVND (reference sequence). V gave up 3 bases and J gave up 5 bases, with 11 bases separating them. This CDR3 region has 14 residues. CDR3: CASSMDQGYQPQHF. The DNA of the CDR3 is TGTGCCAGTAGTATGGACCAGGGATATCAGCCCCAGCATTTT.

The V call is TRBV7-9, the J call TRBJ2-1; D may be TRBD2 (6 bases). Germline CDR1 is SEHNR and CDR2 is FQNEAQ (reference sequence). Between the trimmed V and J ends, which lost 5 bases and 4 bases, there was a span of 15 bases. CDR3 size: 15 residues. The CDR3 region is CASSTSRLVYNEQFF. In nucleotides, the CDR3 is TGTGCCAGCAGCACGAGCCGACTAGTTTACAATGAGCAGTTCTTC.

In nucleotides, the CDR3 is TGCGCCAGCAGCTTCGGGACAGGGGTTTATGGGGCCAACGTCCTGACTTTC. This codes for CASSFGTGVYGANVLTF. V gene TRBV5-1 combines with J gene TRBJ2-6, with 10 bases lining up with TRBD1. CDR1 SGHRS and CDR2 YFSETQ come from the germline V gene. The trim removed 2 bases at V and 3 bases at J, leaving 5 bases unmatched. The CDR3 is 17 residues long. Variable domain in full (rest from reference TRBV5-1 and TRBJ2-6): KAGVTQTPRYLIKTRGQQVTLSCSPISGHRSVSWYQQTPGQGLQFLFEYFSETQRNKGNFPGRFSGRQFSNSRSEMNVSTLELGDSALYLCASSFGTGVYGANVLTFGAGSRLTVL.

V usage is TRBV20-1 and J usage is TRBJ2-5; D is uncertain. Germline V gives CDR1 DFQATT, CDR2 SNEGSKA (reference sequence). CDR3 length: 11 residues. The V and J ends lost 3 bases and 2 bases respectively, with 4 bases between them. CDR3 nucleotides: TGCAGTGCTAGCGTGCAAGAGACCCAGTACTTC. This translates into CSASVQETQYF.

This chain links TRBV5-1 with TRBJ2-2; TRBD2 is a possible D gene (5 bases). Trimming took off 5 bases at V and 7 bases at J, with 12 bases between the two ends. The CDR3 is 13 amino acids. Germline lookup yields CDR1 SGHRS and CDR2 YFSETQ. The CDR3 DNA reads TGCGCCAGCAGGGTCGGGGAGCACGGGGAGCTGTTTTTT. Encoded protein: CASRVGEHGELFF.

The gene calls are TRBV27 and TRBJ2-3, with 11 bases identical to TRBD2. This CDR3 region has 16 residues. The trim removed 5 bases at V and 4 bases at J, leaving 8 bases unmatched. Looked up from germline, CDR1 is MNHEY and CDR2 is SMNVEV (reference sequence). The CDR3 DNA follows: TGTGCCAGCAGTATAGTACTAGCGGGAGTTGCAGATACGCAGTATTTT. This gives the protein CASSIVLAGVADTQYF.

V usage is TRBV19 and J usage is TRBJ2-3; maybe TRBD1 (6 bases). The CDR3 spans 14 residues. The germline gives CDR1 LNHDA, CDR2 SQIVND (reference sequence). The germline V and J ends were trimmed by 4 bases and 2 bases, with 10 bases remaining between them. CDR3 sequence (DNA): TGTGCCAGTAGTAAGCCGGGACACACAGATACGCAGTATTTT. This gives the protein CASSKPGHTDTQYF.

CDR3 nucleotides: TGTGCCAGCAGCGTCCAAGCGGGAGGGCGCACAGATACGCAGTATTTT. This encodes CASSVQAGGRTDTQYF. The chain employs TRBV9 and TRBJ2-3, with 10 bases matching TRBD2. V was clipped by 2 bases and J by 1 base; unmatched bases: 4. This CDR3 contains 16 residues. Germline loops: CDR1 SGDLS, CDR2 YYNGEE. Based on the CDR3 plus reference TRBV9 and TRBJ2-3, the full variable domain is DSGVTQTPKHLITATGQRVTLRCSPRSGDLSVYWYQQSLDQGLQFLIQYYNGEERAKGNILERFSAQQFPDLHSELNLSSLELGDSALYFCASSVQAGGRTDTQYFGPGTRLTVL.

This chain uses TRBV4-1 with TRBJ2-1; TRBD2 agrees at 8 bases. Germline-derived CDR1 and CDR2 are MGHRA and YSYEKL. The CDR3 spans 15 residues. V lost 4 bases and J lost 7; bases outside the gene matches: 9. CDR3 sequence: CASSPPAGVGNEQFF. CDR3 nucleotide sequence: TGCGCCAGCAGCCCTCCAGCGGGAGTCGGAAATGAGCAGTTCTTC.

The chain links TRBV28 to TRBJ2-7; D perhaps matches TRBD1 (7 bases). This CDR3 comprises 15 residues. The germline V gene encodes CDR1 MDHEN and CDR2 SYDVKM. The V end lost 9 bases, the J end lost 3 bases, and 21 bases lay between the germline ends. The CDR3 bases are TGTGCCAGTATAAGACAGGGAGGAAACTTCTACGAGCAGTACTTC. Its protein is CASIRQGGNFYEQYF.

The gene calls are TRBV4-2 and TRBJ2-3; TRBD2 matches 14 bases. Germline V gene data show CDR1 as LGHNA and CDR2 as YNFKEQ. The CDR3 covers 17 residues. V trimming: 5 bases; J trimming: 2 bases; junction bases outside the gene matches: 6. This chain's CDR3 is CASSIRLAGGNTDTQYF. The CDR3 coding sequence is TGTGCCAGCAGCATCCGACTAGCGGGAGGGAACACAGATACGCAGTATTTT.

This CDR3 reads CASSSFSGLLYEQYF. In nucleotides, the CDR3 is TGTGCCAGCAGCTCATTCAGTGGACTTCTCTACGAGCAGTACTTC. The chain couples TRBV6-5 to TRBJ2-7, with a possible D match to TRBD2 (5 bases). Germline lookup yields CDR1 MNHEY and CDR2 SVGAGI. The CDR3 runs 15 residues. Between the trimmed V and J ends, which lost 6 bases and 3 bases, there was a span of 18 bases.

This clone was detected only once. The rearrangement joins TRBV27 to TRBJ2-3; the match to TRBD2 covers 8 bases. Germline CDR1 and CDR2: MNHEY and SMNVEV (reference sequence). V lost 1 base to trimming and J lost 6 bases; unmatched junction nucleotides: 15. The CDR3 sequence is 18 residues long. The DNA of the CDR3 is TGTGCCAGCAGTTTATATTCCGTAGCGGGGAGCGTCGGGGATACGCAGTATTTT. It translates to CASSLYSVAGSVGDTQYF.

V and J are TRBV2 and TRBJ2-3; 9 bases are shared with TRBD2. Unmatched junction bases numbered 2, after V lost 0 bases and J lost 4 bases. This CDR3 is 15 amino acids long. Germline V gene data show CDR1 as SNHLY and CDR2 as FYNNEI. CDR3 DNA sequence: TGTGCCAGCAGTGAAGCTAGCGGGAGTGCAGATACGCAGTATTTT. This codes for CASSEASGSADTQYF.

The rearrangement uses TRBV5-4 and TRBJ2-4, with 7 bases lining up with TRBD2. The V and J ends lost 3 bases and 0 bases, in that order; junction bases with no gene match: 9. Germline CDR1 and CDR2: SGHNT and YYREEE (reference sequence). The CDR3 sequence is 17 residues long. CDR3 protein: CASSSPSGLLAKNIQYF. DNA for the CDR3: TGTGCCAGCAGCTCTCCTAGCGGCCTCCTAGCCAAAAACATTCAGTACTTC. Using reference TRBV5-4 and TRBJ2-4 for the parts outside the CDR3, the full variable domain is ETGVTQSPTHLIKTRGQQVTLRCSSQSGHNTVSWYQQALGQGPQFIFQYYREEENGRGNFPPRFSGLQFPNYSSELNVNALELDDSALYLCASSSPSGLLAKNIQYFGAGTRLSVL.

This chain uses TRBV7-6 with TRBJ1-5; 7 bases fit TRBD1. Germline V gene sequence: CDR1 SGHVS, CDR2 FNYEAQ. J lost 4 bases, V lost 4 bases, and 4 bases had no gene match. This CDR3 has 14 residues. The CDR3 loop reads CASSWGDRNQPQHF. CDR3 sequence (DNA): TGTGCCAGCAGCTGGGGGGACAGAAATCAGCCCCAGCATTTT.

A remark on this clone: An end of the junction differs from the germline gene, which may be a read error. The V gene is TRBV7-8, the J gene TRBJ2-7; 9 nucleotides agree with TRBD2. The CDR3 has 15 residues. The germline V gene encodes CDR1 SGHVS and CDR2 FQNEAQ. CDR3 in DNA: TGTGCCAGCAGCTTAGCGCTAACGGCGGGAGGGCCATGGGACTTC. Its protein product is CASSLALTAGGPWDF.

This clone was counted between two and nine times. V gene TRBV6-5 combines with J gene TRBJ1-5; D not resolved. V was cut by 11 bases and J by 1 base, with 15 bases left in between. The CDR3 consists of 14 residues. In germline, CDR1 is MNHEY, CDR2 SVGAGI. This CDR3 reads CASDIGYSNQPQHF. In nucleotides, the CDR3 is TGTGCCTCAGACATAGGGTACAGCAATCAGCCCCAGCATTTT.

Concerning this clone itself: Other DNA sequences in the same sample also yield this CDR3. The chain has TRBV11-2 and TRBJ2-1; TRBD2 aligns across 8 bases. Per the germline V gene, CDR1 is SGHAT and CDR2 is FQNNGV. V lost 5 bases and J lost 9; bases outside the gene matches: 0. The CDR3 covers 11 residues. This CDR3 is CASSRGGEQFF. CDR3 sequence (DNA): TGTGCCAGCAGCCGGGGGGGTGAGCAGTTCTTC.

The chain's CDR3 is CASSPQWTGGTQYF. The CDR3 DNA reads TGCGCCAGCAGCCCCCAATGGACAGGGGGGACCCAGTACTTC. The chain employs TRBV4-3 and TRBJ2-5; TRBD1 aligns across 10 bases. Germline CDR1 is LGHNA and CDR2 is YSLEER. V was pared by 4 bases and J by 7 bases, with 6 bases of the junction left unmatched. The CDR3 contains 14 residues.

This clone was seen many times. V and J are TRBV4-1 and TRBJ2-7; the match to TRBD2 covers 8 bases. There are 15 residues in the CDR3. CDR1 is MGHRA and CDR2 is YSYEKL in the germline V gene. V shed 3 bases and J 6 bases; nucleotides not matched to a gene: 10. The CDR3 protein is CASSHLGRADREQYF. CDR3 DNA sequence: TGCGCCAGCAGCCACCTCGGGAGGGCCGACCGCGAGCAGTACTTC.

The chain recombines TRBV6-5 with TRBJ1-4; unclear D gene. The ends were cut back, 2 bases at V and 10 bases at J, with 17 bases in the middle. Germline V gene sequence: CDR1 MNHEY, CDR2 SVGAGI. This CDR3 is built from 15 residues. Here the CDR3 DNA reads TGTGCCAGCAGTTACAGGACGGATAACCGGGGAAAACTGTTTTTT. Translation: CASSYRTDNRGKLFF.

The chain uses TRBV5-1 and TRBJ1-1, with D possibly TRBD1 on 6 matching bases. CDR3 size: 14 residues. Germline values: CDR1 SGHRS, CDR2 YFSETQ. The V end lost 4 bases, the J end lost 1 base, and 11 bases lay between the germline ends. Here the CDR3 DNA reads TGCGCCAGCAGCCTACAGGGCCAGAACACTGAAGCTTTCTTT. This encodes CASSLQGQNTEAFF.

This chain uses TRBV30 with TRBJ1-3, with D hard to call. Trimming took 7 bases from V and 0 from J, leaving 13 bases between them. There are 14 residues in the CDR3. Germline V gives CDR1 GTSNPN, CDR2 SVGIG (reference sequence). CDR3 nucleotide sequence: TGTGCCTACACGCTCGACTTCTCTGGAAACACCATATATTTT. This encodes CAYTLDFSGNTIYF.